The T cell receptor beta chain under discussion was sequenced for a study of shared T cell receptors in the human thymus. Assay: immunoSEQ multiplex PCR; the TCRdb copy retains only in-frame clones and omits some. The table lists about 660,000 clones, approximately 87% of them singletons. This clone has a single count. The sample was also reused in another study, on human thymus T cells.

The TCR comes from a boy under two years old with a congenital heart defect. Material: thymocytes.

In DNA form, the CDR3 reads TGTGCCAGCAGCCAAGATAGGGCTAGCGGGGATATCACCGGGGAGCTGTTTTTT. Translated: CASSQDRASGDITGELFF. The chain links TRBV4-2 to TRBJ2-2; TRBD2 aligns across 9 bases. The CDR3 length is 18 residues. Germline CDR1 LGHNA, CDR2 YNFKEQ. The junction had 9 bases not matched to a gene; V was cut back by 0 bases and J by 4 bases.